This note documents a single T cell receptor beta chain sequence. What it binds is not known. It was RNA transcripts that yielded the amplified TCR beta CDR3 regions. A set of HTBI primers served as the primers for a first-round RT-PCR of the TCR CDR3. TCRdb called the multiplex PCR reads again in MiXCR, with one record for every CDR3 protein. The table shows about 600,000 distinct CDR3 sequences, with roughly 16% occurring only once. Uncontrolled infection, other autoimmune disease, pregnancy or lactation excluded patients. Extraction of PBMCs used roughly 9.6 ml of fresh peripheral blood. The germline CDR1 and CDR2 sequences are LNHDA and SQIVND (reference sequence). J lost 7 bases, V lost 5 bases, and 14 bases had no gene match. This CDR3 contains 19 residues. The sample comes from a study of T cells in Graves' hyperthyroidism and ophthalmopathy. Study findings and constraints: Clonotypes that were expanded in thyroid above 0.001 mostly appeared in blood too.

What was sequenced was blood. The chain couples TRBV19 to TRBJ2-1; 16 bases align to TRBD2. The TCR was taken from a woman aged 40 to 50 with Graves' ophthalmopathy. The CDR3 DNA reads TGTGCCAGTAGTCCCGGGACTAGCGGGAGGGCCTCGTCCTGGAATGAGCAGTTCTTC. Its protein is CASSPGTSGRASSWNEQFF. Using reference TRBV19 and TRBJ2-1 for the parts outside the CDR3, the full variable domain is DGGITQSPKYLFRKEGQNVTLSCEQNLNHDAMYWYRQDPGQGLRLIYYSQIVNDFQKGDIAEGYSVSREKKESFPLTVTSAQKNPTAFYLCASSPGTSGRASSWNEQFFGPGTRLTVL.